This record concerns one T cell receptor beta chain sequence. Its target is not known. Cultured CD4+ T cell DNA was sequenced using the Oncomine TCR Beta short-read assay. Cultured CD4+ T cells yielded the extracted genomic DNA. TCRdb fed the PCR reads into MiXCR, producing one record per CDR3 protein. The sample consists of around 11,000 distinct CDR3 sequences, approximately 25% of them appearing once. Documented treatment: approximately 9-day PBMC culture with coronavirus spike peptide pools or control peptides (ViraFEST assay). The sample comes from a study of vaccination and CD4 T cells after COVID-19. Turning to the study itself: The authors used overlapping spike peptides from SARS-CoV-2, HCoV-NL63, HCoV-OC43 and HCoV-229E to stimulate cells.

Study findings and constraints: The authors identified 304 of 307 vaccine-specific clones in convalescent patients as spike mono-reactive.

V dropped 5 bases and J dropped 1 base, with 23 bases sitting between them. Germline V CDR1 and CDR2: SGHVS, FQNEAQ. The CDR3 has 18 amino acids. The TCR was taken from a human donor who had recovered from COVID-19. The J gene is TRBJ1-1, the V gene TRBV7-8; D is unresolved. The sequencing here drew on CD4+ T cells from blood, cultured in vitro, taken after SARS-CoV-2 vaccination. The CDR3 nucleotides read TGTGCCAGCAGCCCCAATCAGTTCGGTGGGTACTCGAACACTGAAGCTTTCTTT. Translated: CASSPNQFGGYSNTEAFF.